These 10 T cell receptor beta chains were all obtained from the same sample, sequenced in a study of T cell repertoires and HLA-DP antigens. The antigens of these receptors remain unknown. The data were produced by immunoSEQ multiplex PCR, yet TCRdb's version contains in-frame clones alone and is incomplete. This table holds approximately 110,000 clones, roughly 92% found once. The source material was CD4+ T cells from PBMCs. Receptors were obtained from a woman under 30 in good health and CMV-seronegative.

The table lists this clone with a few counts. CDR3 in DNA: TGTGCCAGCAGCAAAAGGGACGGCTACGAGCAGTACGTC. Translation: CASSKRDGYEQYV. The chain combines TRBV21-1 with TRBJ2-7. TRBV21-1 is given as a pseudogene. The CDR3 is 13 residues long.

The chain couples TRBV21-1 to TRBJ2-7; no check of the table's D call, TRBD2, against the DNA was made. TRBV21-1 is designated a pseudogene. This CDR3 comprises 17 residues. The CDR3 bases are TGTGCCAGCAGCAAACCCCCTAATAGCGGGAGATCGTACGAGCAGTACTTC. Protein sequence: CASSKPPNSGRSYEQYF.

The chain has TRBV6-1 and TRBJ1-2; tentatively, D is TRBD1 (6 bases). The CDR3 covers 13 residues. The V gene's germline CDR1 is MNHNS and CDR2 SASEGT. The ends were cut back, 6 bases at V and 8 bases at J, with 16 bases in the middle. CDR3 nucleotide sequence: TGTGCCAGCAGGGCCGCGGGGGCGAGAGGCTACACCTTC. The encoded protein is CASRAAGARGYTF.

CDR3 nucleotides: TGTGCCAGCTCATCCGGGACAGGCGGCCAAGAGACCCAGTACTTC. Protein: CASSSGTGGQETQYF. The chain combines TRBV18 with TRBJ2-5, with 8 bases that match TRBD1. V was clipped by 5 bases and J by 1 base; unmatched bases: 6. The CDR3 sequence is 15 residues long. Germline assignment: CDR1 KGHSH and CDR2 LQKENI.

This clone was observed a single time. In DNA form, the CDR3 reads TGTGCCAGCAGTTTAAGGCCAGAATCCTCTGGAAACACCATATATTTT. As protein: CASSLRPESSGNTIYF. V usage is TRBV27 and J usage is TRBJ1-3; no firm D call. This CDR3 spans 16 amino acids. V lost 2 bases, J lost 0 bases, and 11 bases lay in between. Per the germline V gene, CDR1 is MNHEY and CDR2 is SMNVEV (reference sequence).

In regard to this clone: A junction end diverges from the germline sequence, so it may reflect a read error. V and J are TRBV7-3 and TRBJ2-2; 10 bases are a match to TRBD1. Germline-derived CDR1 and CDR2 are SGHTA and FQGTGA. This CDR3 contains 20 residues. CDR3 nucleotides: TGTGCCAGCAGCCTAACCGGGACAGGGGCCGCCCGATCGAACACCGGGGAGCTGTTTTTT. Its translation: CASSLTGTGAARSNTGELFF.

The rearrangement joins TRBV18 to TRBJ1-1; 7 bases map to TRBD1. CDR3 size: 14 residues. Germline V CDR1 and CDR2: KGHSH, LQKENI. Trimming at V came to 3 bases and at J to 1 base, leaving 2 bases not matched to a gene. The DNA for the CDR3 is TGTGCCAGCTCACCCCGGGACAGGAACACTGAAGCTTTCTTT. This sequence encodes CASSPRDRNTEAFF.

The V and J genes are TRBV10-3 and TRBJ1-1, with no clear D. Germline CDR1 is ENHRY and CDR2 is SYGVKD. V dropped 4 bases and J dropped 4 bases, with 10 bases sitting between them. CDR3 length: 13 amino acids. This CDR3 is CAISGQSVTEAFF. In DNA form, the CDR3 reads TGTGCCATCAGTGGGCAGTCTGTCACTGAAGCTTTCTTT.

The chain couples TRBV10-3 to TRBJ2-5, with D hard to call. This CDR3 is 23 amino acids long. With 2 bases removed from V and 3 bases from J, the gap between germline ends came to 37 bases. Germline V gives CDR1 ENHRY, CDR2 SYGVKD. The CDR3 DNA is TGTGCCATCAGTGAGGTTCACAATCGAGCCAGACCTGCTTCTGGCTCTGCAGAAGAGACCCAGTACTTC. Protein sequence: CAISEVHNRARPASGSAEETQYF.

The V and J genes are TRBV7-2 and TRBJ2-3; D unclear. CDR1 and CDR2 from the germline V gene are SGHTA and FQGNSA. Trimming left V 1 base short and J 9 bases short, with 11 bases between. The CDR3 totals 13 residues. CDR3 in amino acids: CASSLGFRYTQYF. The CDR3, as DNA: TGTGCCAGCAGCTTAGGGTTTCGGTACACGCAGTATTTT.